This T cell receptor (beta chain) was captured by sequencing in a study of cytomegalovirus exposure and HLA in healthy donors. General observations from the study: A later analysis reportedly identified an Asian-associated ancestry cluster as carrying fewer N-insertions than the 666-donor mean. Previously analyzed data showed that most TCR beta V segments were productive at a frequency of about 87% or about 30%.

Germline lookup yields CDR1 LGHNA and CDR2 YNFKEQ. The CDR3 spans 14 residues. V was clipped by 4 bases and J by 0 bases, with 9 bases between them. PCR amplification relied on 60 Vbeta primers (plus 13 Jbeta primers). Profiling relied on immunoSEQ multiplex PCR, and the TCRdb table lists in-frame clones only, not all of them. The table lists about 120,000 clones, 70% to 80% of them singletons. This clone was seen only once. Antigen specificity is unknown. This receptor was taken from a woman between 50 and 59 years old in good health and CMV-seropositive. Input material: PBMCs. This chain joins TRBV4-2 and TRBJ1-1, with D hard to call. CDR3 region: CASSPSRVNTEAFF. CDR3 DNA sequence: TGTGCCAGCAGCCCCAGTCGGGTGAACACTGAAGCTTTCTTT.